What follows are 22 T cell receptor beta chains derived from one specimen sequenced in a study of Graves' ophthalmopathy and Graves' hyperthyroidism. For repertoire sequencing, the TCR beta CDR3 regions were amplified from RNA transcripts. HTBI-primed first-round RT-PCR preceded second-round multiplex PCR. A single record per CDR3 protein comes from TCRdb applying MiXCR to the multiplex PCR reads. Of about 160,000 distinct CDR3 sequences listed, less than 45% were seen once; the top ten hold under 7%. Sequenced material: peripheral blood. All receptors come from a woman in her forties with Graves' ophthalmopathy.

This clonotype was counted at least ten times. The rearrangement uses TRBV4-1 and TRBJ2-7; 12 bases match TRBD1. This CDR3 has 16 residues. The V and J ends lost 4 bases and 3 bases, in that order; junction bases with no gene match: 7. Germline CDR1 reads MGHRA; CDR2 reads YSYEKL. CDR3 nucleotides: TGCGCCAGCAGCCCCGAGGGACAGGGGGCGATCTACGAGCAGTACTTC. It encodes CASSPEGQGAIYEQYF.

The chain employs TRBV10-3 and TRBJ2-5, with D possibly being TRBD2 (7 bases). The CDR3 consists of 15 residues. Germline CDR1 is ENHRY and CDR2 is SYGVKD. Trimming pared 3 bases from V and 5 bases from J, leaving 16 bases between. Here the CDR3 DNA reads TGTGCCATCAGTGAAACTGCGGGGGCTGGGGAGACCCAGTACTTC. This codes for CAISETAGAGETQYF.

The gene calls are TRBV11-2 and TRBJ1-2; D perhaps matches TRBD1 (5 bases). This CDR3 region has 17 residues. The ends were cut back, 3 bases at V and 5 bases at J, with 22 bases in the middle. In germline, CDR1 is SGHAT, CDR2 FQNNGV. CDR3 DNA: TGTGCCAGCAGCTTCGGGGGGGTGAGGGGCGCATCATATGGCTACACCTTC. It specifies CASSFGGVRGASYGYTF.

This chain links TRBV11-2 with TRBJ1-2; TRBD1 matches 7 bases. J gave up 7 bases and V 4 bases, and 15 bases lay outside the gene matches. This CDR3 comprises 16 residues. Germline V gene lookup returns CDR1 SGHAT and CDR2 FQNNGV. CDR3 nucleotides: TGTGCCAGCAGCTCCCCTTGGGTACAGGGGACTAGTGGCTACACCTTC. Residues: CASSSPWVQGTSGYTF.

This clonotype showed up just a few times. The CDR3 spells CASETESSYEQYF. In nucleotides, the CDR3 is TGTGCCAGTGAGACAGAAAGCTCCTACGAGCAGTACTTC. V is TRBV28 and J is TRBJ2-7; D perhaps matches TRBD1 (5 bases). Trimming left V 9 bases short and J 0 bases short, with 12 bases between. CDR1 is MDHEN and CDR2 is SYDVKM in the germline V gene. CDR3 length: 13 residues.

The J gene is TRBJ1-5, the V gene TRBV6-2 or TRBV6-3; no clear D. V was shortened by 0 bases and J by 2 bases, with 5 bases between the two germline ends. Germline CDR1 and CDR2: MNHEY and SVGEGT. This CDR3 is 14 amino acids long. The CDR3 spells CASSYSLGNQPQHF. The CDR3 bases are TGTGCCAGCAGTTACTCCCTCGGCAATCAGCCCCAGCATTTT.

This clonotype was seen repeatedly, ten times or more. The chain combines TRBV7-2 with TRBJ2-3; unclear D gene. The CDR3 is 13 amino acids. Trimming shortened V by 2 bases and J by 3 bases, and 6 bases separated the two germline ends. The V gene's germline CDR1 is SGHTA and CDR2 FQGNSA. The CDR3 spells CASSLPNTDTQYF. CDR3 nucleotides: TGTGCCAGCAGCTTACCCAATACAGATACGCAGTATTTT.

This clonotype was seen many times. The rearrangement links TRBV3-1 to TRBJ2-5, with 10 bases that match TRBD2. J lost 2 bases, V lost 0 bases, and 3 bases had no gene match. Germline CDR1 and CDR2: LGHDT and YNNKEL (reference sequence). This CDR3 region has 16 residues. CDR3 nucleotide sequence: TGTGCCAGCAGCCAAGAACTAGCGGGGCATCAAGAGACCCAGTACTTC. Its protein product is CASSQELAGHQETQYF.

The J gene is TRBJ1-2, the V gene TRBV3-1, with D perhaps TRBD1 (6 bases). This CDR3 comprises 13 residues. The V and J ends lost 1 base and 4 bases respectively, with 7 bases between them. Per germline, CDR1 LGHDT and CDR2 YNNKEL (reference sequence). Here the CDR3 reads CASSQAGAYGYTF. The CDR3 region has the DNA TGTGCCAGCAGCCAAGCAGGGGCCTATGGCTACACCTTC.

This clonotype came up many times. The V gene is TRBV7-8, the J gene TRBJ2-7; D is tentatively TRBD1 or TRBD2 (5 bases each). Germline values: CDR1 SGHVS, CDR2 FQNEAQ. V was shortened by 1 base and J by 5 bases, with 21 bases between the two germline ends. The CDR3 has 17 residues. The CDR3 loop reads CASSLGTGAMPLDEQYF. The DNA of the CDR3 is TGTGCCAGCAGCTTAGGTACCGGGGCCATGCCGTTGGACGAGCAGTACTTC. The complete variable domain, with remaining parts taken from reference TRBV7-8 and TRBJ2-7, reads GAGVSQSPRYKVAKRGQDVALRCDPISGHVSLFWYQQALGQGPEFLTYFQNEAQLDKSGLPSDRFFAERPEGSVSTLKIQRTQQEDSAVYLCASSLGTGAMPLDEQYFGPGTRLTVT.

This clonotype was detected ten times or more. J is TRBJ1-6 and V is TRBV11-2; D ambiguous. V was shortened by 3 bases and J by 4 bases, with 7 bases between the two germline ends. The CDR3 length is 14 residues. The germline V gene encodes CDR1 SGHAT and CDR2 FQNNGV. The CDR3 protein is CASSFAEYNSPLHF. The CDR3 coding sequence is TGTGCCAGCAGCTTCGCAGAGTATAATTCACCCCTCCACTTT.

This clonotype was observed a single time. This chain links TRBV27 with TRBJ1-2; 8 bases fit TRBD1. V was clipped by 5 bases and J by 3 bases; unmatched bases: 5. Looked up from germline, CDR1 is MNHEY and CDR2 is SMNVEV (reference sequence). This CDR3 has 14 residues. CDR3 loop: CASSRTGLDYGYTF. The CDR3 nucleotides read TGTGCCAGCAGTCGGACAGGGCTTGACTATGGCTACACCTTC.

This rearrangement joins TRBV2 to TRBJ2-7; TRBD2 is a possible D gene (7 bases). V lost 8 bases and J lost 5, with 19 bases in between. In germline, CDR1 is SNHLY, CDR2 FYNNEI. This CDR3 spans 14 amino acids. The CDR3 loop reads CASPRLGGANEQYF. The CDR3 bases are TGTGCCAGCCCCCGGTTGGGGGGGGCCAACGAGCAGTACTTC. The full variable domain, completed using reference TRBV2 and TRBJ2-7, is EPEVTQTPSHQVTQMGQEVILRCVPISNHLYFYWYRQILGQKVEFLVSFYNNEISEKSEIFDDQFSVERPDGSNFTLKIRSTKLEDSAMYFCASPRLGGANEQYFGPGTRLTVT.

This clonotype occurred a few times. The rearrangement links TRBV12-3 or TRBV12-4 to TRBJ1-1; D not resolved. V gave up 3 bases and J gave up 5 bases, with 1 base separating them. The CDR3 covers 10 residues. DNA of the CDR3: TGTGCCAGCAGTTTGACTGAAGCTTTCTTT. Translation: CASSLTEAFF.

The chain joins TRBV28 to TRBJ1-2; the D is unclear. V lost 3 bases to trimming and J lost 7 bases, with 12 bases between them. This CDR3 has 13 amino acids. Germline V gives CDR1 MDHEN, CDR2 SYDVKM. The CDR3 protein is CASSLYPTGGYTF. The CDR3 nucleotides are TGTGCCAGCAGTTTGTACCCGACGGGTGGCTACACCTTC.

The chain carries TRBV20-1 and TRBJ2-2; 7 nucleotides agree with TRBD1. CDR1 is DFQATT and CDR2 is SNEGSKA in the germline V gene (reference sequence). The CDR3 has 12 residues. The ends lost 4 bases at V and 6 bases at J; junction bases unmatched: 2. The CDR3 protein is CSATGGPGELFF. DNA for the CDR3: TGCAGTGCTACAGGGGGTCCCGGGGAGCTGTTTTTT.

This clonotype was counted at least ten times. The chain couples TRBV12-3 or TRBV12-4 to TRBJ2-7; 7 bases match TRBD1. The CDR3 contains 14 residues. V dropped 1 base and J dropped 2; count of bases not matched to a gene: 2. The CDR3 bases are TGTGCCAGCAGTTTAGGGACAGGTACCTACGAGCAGTACTTC. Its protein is CASSLGTGTYEQYF.

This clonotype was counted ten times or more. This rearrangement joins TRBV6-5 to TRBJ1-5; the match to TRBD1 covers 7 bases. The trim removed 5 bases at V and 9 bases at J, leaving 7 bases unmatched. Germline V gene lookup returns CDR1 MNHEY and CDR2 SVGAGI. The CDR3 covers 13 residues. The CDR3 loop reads CASSQTQGGPQHF. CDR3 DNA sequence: TGTGCCAGCAGTCAGACCCAGGGGGGGCCCCAGCATTTT.

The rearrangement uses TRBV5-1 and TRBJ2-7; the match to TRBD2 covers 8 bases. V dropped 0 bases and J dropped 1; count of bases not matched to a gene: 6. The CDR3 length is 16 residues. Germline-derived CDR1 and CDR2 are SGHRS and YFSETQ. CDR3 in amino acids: CASSLALAGPSYEQYF. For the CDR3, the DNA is TGCGCCAGCAGCTTGGCGTTAGCGGGACCGTCCTACGAGCAGTACTTC.

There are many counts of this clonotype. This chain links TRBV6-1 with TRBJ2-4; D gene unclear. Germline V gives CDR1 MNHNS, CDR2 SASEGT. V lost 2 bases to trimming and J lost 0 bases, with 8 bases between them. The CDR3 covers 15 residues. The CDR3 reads CASSEPAKAKNIQYF. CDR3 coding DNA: TGTGCCAGCAGTGAACCTGCAAAAGCCAAAAACATTCAGTACTTC.

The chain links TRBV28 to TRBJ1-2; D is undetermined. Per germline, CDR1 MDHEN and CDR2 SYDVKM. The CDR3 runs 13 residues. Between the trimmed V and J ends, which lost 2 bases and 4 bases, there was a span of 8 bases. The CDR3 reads CASSLGSFYGYTF. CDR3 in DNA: TGTGCCAGCAGTTTAGGCAGCTTCTATGGCTACACCTTC.

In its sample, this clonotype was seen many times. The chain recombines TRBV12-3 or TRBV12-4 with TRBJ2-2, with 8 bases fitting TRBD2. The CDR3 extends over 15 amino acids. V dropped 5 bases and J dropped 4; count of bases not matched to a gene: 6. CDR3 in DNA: TGTGCCAGCAGTCCACTAGCGGACCCCACCGGGGAGCTGTTTTTT. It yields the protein CASSPLADPTGELFF.